Each of the 20 T cell receptor beta chains below was sequenced from the same sample in a study of CD8+ T cells in alopecia areata. Extraction of RNA preceded its reverse transcription into cDNA, which served as the sequencing template. Using immunoSEQ multiplex PCR, the repertoire was profiled, and TCRdb retains in-frame clones only, with some absent. The sample consists of around 70,000 clones, over 25% of them appearing once. The treatment here: oral pan-JAK inhibitor, 5-10 mg twice daily. The specimen was CD8+ T cells sorted from blood, collected at week 4, from a patient treated with tofacitinib. These receptor sequences come from a human donor with alopecia areata.

J is TRBJ2-7 and V is TRBV27; 9 bases line up with TRBD1. Trimming cost V 6 bases and J 5 bases; bases outside gene matches: 11. The CDR3 sequence is 15 residues long. CDR1 is MNHEY and CDR2 is SMNVEV in the germline V gene (reference sequence). DNA for the CDR3: TGTGCCAGCAGCCTGGTCCCCGGGACAGGGAACGAGCAGTACTTC. Its translation: CASSLVPGTGNEQYF.

A word on this clone: The same CDR3 can be traced to other DNA sequences in this sample. This chain uses TRBV29-1 with TRBJ1-2, with D perhaps TRBD1 (5 bases). V lost 5 bases to trimming and J lost 8 bases, with 9 bases between them. Looked up from germline, CDR1 is SQVTM and CDR2 is ANQGSEA. The length of the CDR3 is 10 residues. The CDR3 nucleotides are TGCAGCGTTCCAGGGTACGGCTACACCTTC. Translating gives CSVPGYGYTF.

The V gene is TRBV29-1, the J gene TRBJ2-7; the D is unclear. The V gene lost 4 bases and the J gene lost 1 base, with 20 bases spanning the gap. CDR1 SQVTM and CDR2 ANQGSEA come from the germline V gene. The CDR3 consists of 16 residues. CDR3 sequence (DNA): TGCAGCGTTGCCGGAACCGAGACCAGTCTTTCCTACGAGCAGTACTTC. It codes for CSVAGTETSLSYEQYF.

This clone was seen only a few times. This sequence joins TRBV5-1 and TRBJ2-7, with TRBD1 identical over 8 bases. The germline V gene encodes CDR1 SGHRS and CDR2 YFSETQ. V dropped 3 bases and J dropped 0; count of bases not matched to a gene: 5. This CDR3 contains 15 residues. The CDR3 bases are TGCGCCAGCAGCTCTGCGGGACAGGCCTCCTACGAGCAGTACTTC. Protein sequence: CASSSAGQASYEQYF. The full variable domain, rest sourced from reference TRBV5-1 and TRBJ2-7, is KAGVTQTPRYLIKTRGQQVTLSCSPISGHRSVSWYQQTPGQGLQFLFEYFSETQRNKGNFPGRFSGRQFSNSRSEMNVSTLELGDSALYLCASSSAGQASYEQYFGPGTRLTVT.

This clone was detected a few times. The chain employs TRBV7-2 and TRBJ2-1, with 7 bases fitting TRBD2. Trimming cost V 2 bases and J 3 bases; bases outside gene matches: 4. Germline loops: CDR1 SGHTA, CDR2 FQGNSA. The CDR3 contains 15 residues. The CDR3 DNA reads TGTGCCAGCAGCTTATCCAGCGGGATCTACAATGAGCAGTTCTTC. This gives the protein CASSLSSGIYNEQFF.

The chain has TRBV14 and TRBJ2-5; either TRBD1 or TRBD2 may fit D (5 bases each). Germline V gene sequence: CDR1 SGHDN, CDR2 FVKESK. V was clipped by 0 bases and J by 2 bases, with 16 bases between them. The CDR3 has 17 residues. The CDR3 loop is CASSQDESIWGQETQYF. The CDR3 coding sequence is TGTGCCAGCAGCCAAGATGAATCTATCTGGGGGCAAGAGACCCAGTACTTC.

The rearrangement joins TRBV29-1 to TRBJ2-1, with D uncertain. Germline values: CDR1 SQVTM, CDR2 ANQGSEA. CDR3 length: 11 amino acids. Trimming left V 4 bases short and J 5 bases short, with 6 bases between. Here the CDR3 reads CSVARDNEQFF. The CDR3 DNA reads TGCAGCGTTGCAAGGGACAATGAGCAGTTCTTC.

CDR3 amino acids: CASSASSGRGTDTQYF. In DNA, the CDR3 is TGTGCCAGCAGTGCCTCTAGCGGGAGAGGTACAGATACGCAGTATTTT. The chain carries TRBV6-4 and TRBJ2-3; TRBD2 aligns across 10 bases. CDR3 size: 16 residues. V was clipped by 4 bases and J by 3 bases; unmatched bases: 7. Per the germline V gene, CDR1 is MRHNA and CDR2 is SNTAGT.

This clone showed up just a few times. V gene TRBV9 combines with J gene TRBJ2-6; D is ambiguous. Per germline, CDR1 SGDLS and CDR2 YYNGEE. The CDR3 covers 17 residues. The V and J ends lost 0 bases and 0 bases respectively, with 10 bases between them. In DNA form, the CDR3 reads TGTGCCAGCAGCGTAGCTAACGAGCCCTCTGGGGCCAACGTCCTGACTTTC. As protein: CASSVANEPSGANVLTF.

This clone came up a few times. The chain recombines TRBV30 with TRBJ1-2; 11 nucleotides agree with TRBD1. V shed 2 bases, J shed 7 bases, and the junction held 6 bases outside the gene matches. Germline lookup yields CDR1 GTSNPN and CDR2 SVGIG (reference sequence). CDR3 length: 14 residues. The DNA for the CDR3 is TGTGCCTGGAGTCAAGGACAGGGGGCGCGTGGCTACACCTTC. It translates to CAWSQGQGARGYTF.

There are many counts of this clone. V and J are TRBV5-1 and TRBJ1-1; unclear D gene. V lost 5 bases to trimming and J lost 0 bases, with 5 bases between them. Germline loops: CDR1 SGHRS, CDR2 YFSETQ. The CDR3 has 12 residues. In DNA, the CDR3 is TGCGCCAGCAGGGGAATGAACACTGAAGCTTTCTTT. It encodes CASRGMNTEAFF.

This chain uses TRBV29-1 with TRBJ2-5; possible D gene TRBD1, 6 bases. The CDR3 has 14 residues. Per the germline V gene, CDR1 is SQVTM and CDR2 is ANQGSEA. V lost 5 bases and J lost 4, with 17 bases in between. CDR3 DNA sequence: TGCAGCGTTATCTATACAGGGTTCCGAGAGACCCAGTACTTC. Amino acid sequence: CSVIYTGFRETQYF.

The chain combines TRBV29-1 with TRBJ2-1; D call uncertain. Germline V gives CDR1 SQVTM, CDR2 ANQGSEA. V was shortened by 3 bases and J by 5 bases, with 14 bases between the two germline ends. The CDR3 is 14 amino acids. CDR3 in amino acids: CSVELLTHDNEQFF. The CDR3 region has the DNA TGCAGCGTTGAGTTGTTAACACACGACAATGAGCAGTTCTTC.

This clone was seen more than once but under ten times. This chain joins TRBV5-1 and TRBJ2-3, with TRBD1 identical over 9 bases. CDR1 is SGHRS and CDR2 is YFSETQ in the germline V gene. J gave up 0 bases and V 0 bases, and 2 bases lay outside the gene matches. The CDR3 covers 16 residues. Here the CDR3 DNA reads TGCGCCAGCAGCTTGGCGGGACAGGGAAGCACAGATACGCAGTATTTT. Amino acid sequence: CASSLAGQGSTDTQYF.

This sequence joins TRBV7-2 and TRBJ2-2, with D perhaps assigned TRBD1 or TRBD2 (5 bases each). Germline V gives CDR1 SGHTA, CDR2 FQGNSA. This CDR3 contains 15 residues. Trimming cost V 1 base and J 6 bases, with 12 bases left between them. CDR3 nucleotide sequence: TGTGCCAGCAGCTTAGTTGTCCAGGGAGCCGGGGAGCTGTTTTTT. Translated: CASSLVVQGAGELFF.

The chain employs TRBV7-2 and TRBJ2-2; D remains unclear. The CDR3 is 10 residues long. Germline V gives CDR1 SGHTA, CDR2 FQGNSA. CDR3 nucleotides: TGTGCAGCCTACACCGGGGAGCTGTTTTTT. Amino acid sequence: CAAYTGELFF.

This sequence joins TRBV4-1 and TRBJ2-4; no definite D call. This CDR3 contains 15 residues. Germline-derived CDR1 and CDR2 are MGHRA and YSYEKL. V was clipped by 0 bases and J by 2 bases, with 8 bases between them. The CDR3 here is CASSQDGGTKNIQYF. The CDR3 DNA sequence: TGCGCCAGCAGCCAAGACGGTGGAACCAAAAACATTCAGTACTTC.

This clone was seen a handful of times. The rearrangement uses TRBV29-1 and TRBJ2-7, with 8 bases aligning to TRBD2. Germline CDR1 reads SQVTM; CDR2 reads ANQGSEA. The J segment lost 4 bases and the V segment lost 6 bases, leaving 2 bases of the junction unmatched. The CDR3 is made up of 11 amino acids. The CDR3 loop is CSVLAGYEQYF. The CDR3 coding sequence is TGCAGCGTCCTAGCGGGTTACGAGCAGTACTTC.

This chain connects TRBV29-1 to TRBJ2-1, with D perhaps matching TRBD1 or TRBD2 (5 bases each). V gave up 2 bases and J gave up 4 bases, with 6 bases separating them. This CDR3 spans 12 amino acids. Germline V gene data show CDR1 as SQVTM and CDR2 as ANQGSEA. The CDR3 loop is CSVEWGYNEQFF. The DNA of the CDR3 is TGCAGCGTTGAATGGGGGTACAATGAGCAGTTCTTC.

The V call is TRBV29-1, the J call TRBJ2-1; 10 bases match TRBD2. V lost 6 bases, J lost 8 bases, and 10 bases stayed unmatched. The CDR3 contains 14 residues. The V gene's germline CDR1 is SQVTM and CDR2 ANQGSEA. The CDR3 nucleotides read TGCAGCGTGATAAGCGGGAGGGCCTGGTATGAGCAGTTCTTC. Amino acids: CSVISGRAWYEQFF.